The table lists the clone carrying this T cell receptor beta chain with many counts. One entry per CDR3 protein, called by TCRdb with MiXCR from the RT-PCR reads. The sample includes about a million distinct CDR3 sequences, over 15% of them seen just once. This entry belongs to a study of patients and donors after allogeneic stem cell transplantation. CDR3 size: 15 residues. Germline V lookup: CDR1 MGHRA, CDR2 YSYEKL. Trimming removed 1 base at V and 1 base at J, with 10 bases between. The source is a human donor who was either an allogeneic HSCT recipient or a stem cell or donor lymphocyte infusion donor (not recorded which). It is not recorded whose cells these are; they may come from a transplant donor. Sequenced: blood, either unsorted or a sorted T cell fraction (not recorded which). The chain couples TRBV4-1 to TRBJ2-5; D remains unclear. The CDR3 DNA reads TGCGCCAGCAGCCAAGCCTCAGGCCTCCAAGAGACCCAGTACTTC. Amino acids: CASSQASGLQETQYF.